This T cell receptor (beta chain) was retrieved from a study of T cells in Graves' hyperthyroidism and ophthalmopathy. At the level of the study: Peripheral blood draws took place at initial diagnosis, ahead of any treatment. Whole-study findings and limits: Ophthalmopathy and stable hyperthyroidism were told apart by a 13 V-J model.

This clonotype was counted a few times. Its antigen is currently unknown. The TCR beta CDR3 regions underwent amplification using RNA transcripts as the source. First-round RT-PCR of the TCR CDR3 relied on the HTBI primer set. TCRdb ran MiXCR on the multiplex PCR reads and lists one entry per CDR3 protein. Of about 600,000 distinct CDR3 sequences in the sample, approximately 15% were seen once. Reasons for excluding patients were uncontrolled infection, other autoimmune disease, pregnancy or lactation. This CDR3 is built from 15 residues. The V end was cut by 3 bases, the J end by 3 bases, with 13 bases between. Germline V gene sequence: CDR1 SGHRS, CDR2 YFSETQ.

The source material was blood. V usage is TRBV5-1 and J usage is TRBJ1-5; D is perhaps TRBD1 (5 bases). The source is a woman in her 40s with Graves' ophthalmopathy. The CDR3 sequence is CASSSTGTDNQPQHF. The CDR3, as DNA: TGCGCCAGCAGCTCGACCGGGACTGACAATCAGCCCCAGCATTTT.